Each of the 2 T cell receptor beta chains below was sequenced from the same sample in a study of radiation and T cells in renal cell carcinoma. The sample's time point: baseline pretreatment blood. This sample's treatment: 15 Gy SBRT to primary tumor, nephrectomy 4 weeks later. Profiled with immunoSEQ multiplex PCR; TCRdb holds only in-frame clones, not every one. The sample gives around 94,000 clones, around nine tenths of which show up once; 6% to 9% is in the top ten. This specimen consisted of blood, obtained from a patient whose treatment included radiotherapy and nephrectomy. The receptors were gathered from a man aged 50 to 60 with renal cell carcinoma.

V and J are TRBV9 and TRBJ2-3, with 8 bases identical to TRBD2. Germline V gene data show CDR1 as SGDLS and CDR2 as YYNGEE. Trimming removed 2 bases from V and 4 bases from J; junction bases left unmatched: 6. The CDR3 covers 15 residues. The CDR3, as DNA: TGTGCCAGCAGCGTTACGGGACTAGGAGCAGATACGCAGTATTTT. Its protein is CASSVTGLGADTQYF.

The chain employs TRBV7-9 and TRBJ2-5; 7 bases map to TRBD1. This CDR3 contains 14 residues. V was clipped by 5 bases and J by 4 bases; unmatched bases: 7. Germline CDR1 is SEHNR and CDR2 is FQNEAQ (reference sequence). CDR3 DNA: TGTGCCAGCAGCCGGAGACAGGGCGGAGAGACCCAGTACTTC. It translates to CASSRRQGGETQYF.